Presented here are 7 T cell receptor beta chains from one specimen sequenced in a study of blood T cell repertoires in COVID-19. This table comes from immunoSEQ multiplex PCR, and its TCRdb copy is limited to in-frame clones, with some not included. There are 200,000 to 250,000 clones in the sample; roughly nine tenths occur only once, and 0.8% to 1% lies in the top ten. Sample: peripheral blood. These receptors were obtained from a man aged 60 to 75 with COVID-19, enrolled during active disease.

The gene calls are TRBV4-2 and TRBJ2-7; TRBD2 matches at 10 bases. Germline assignment: CDR1 LGHNA and CDR2 YNFKEQ. Trimming cost V 0 bases and J 4 bases; bases outside gene matches: 6. The CDR3 spans 16 residues. CDR3 amino acids: CASSQDQAGGAYEQYF. Written as DNA, the CDR3 is TGTGCCAGCAGCCAAGATCAAGCGGGAGGGGCTTACGAGCAGTACTTC.

This chain uses TRBV29-1 with TRBJ2-1; tentatively, D is TRBD2 (7 bases). CDR1 SQVTM and CDR2 ANQGSEA come from the germline V gene. Trimming left V 7 bases short and J 2 bases short, with 15 bases between. The CDR3 length is 14 residues. CDR3 sequence: CSAGQRGTYNEQFF. CDR3 bases: TGCAGCGCTGGACAGCGGGGCACCTACAATGAGCAGTTCTTC.

This clone showed up just a few times. The chain joins TRBV6-2 or TRBV6-3 to TRBJ2-1; TRBD2 matches at 9 bases. Trimming took 5 bases from V and 5 from J; bases not matched to a gene: 13. The CDR3 spans 17 residues. Per the germline V gene, CDR1 is MNHEY and CDR2 is SVGEGT. The CDR3 loop is CASSVPTSGPAHNEQFF. CDR3 bases: TGTGCCAGCAGTGTGCCGACTAGCGGCCCTGCCCACAATGAGCAGTTCTTC.

The V and J genes are TRBV6-6 and TRBJ1-1, with D possibly matching TRBD1 (6 bases). Germline V gives CDR1 MNHNY, CDR2 SVGAGI (reference sequence). V gave up 7 bases and J gave up 7 bases, with 13 bases separating them. This CDR3 comprises 12 residues. CDR3 sequence reads: CASTNRVNEAFF. The CDR3 DNA follows: TGTGCCAGCACCAACAGGGTTAATGAAGCTTTCTTT.

The chain links TRBV18 to TRBJ2-3; D remains ambiguous. There are 14 residues in the CDR3. The germline gives CDR1 KGHSH, CDR2 LQKENI. Trimming took 0 bases from V and 4 from J, leaving 8 bases between them. Here the CDR3 DNA reads TGTGCCAGCTCACCACCCCCCAGGTCAGATACGCAGTATTTT. It is translated as CASSPPPRSDTQYF.

This clone was observed a single time. The V call is TRBV3-1 (or the pseudogene TRBV3-2), the J call TRBJ2-1; 13 bases agree with TRBD2. CDR1 is LGHDT, CDR2 YNNKEL, per germline (reference sequence). Germline trimming cut 0 bases from V and 0 bases from J; bases unmatched to any gene: 5. The CDR3 sequence is 19 residues long. CDR3: CASSQDGTSGRDSYNEQFF. DNA for the CDR3: TGTGCCAGCAGCCAAGATGGTACTAGCGGGAGGGACTCCTACAATGAGCAGTTCTTC.

The chain carries TRBV13 and TRBJ1-6, with D possibly matching TRBD1 (6 bases). This CDR3 region has 14 residues. Trimming cost V 5 bases and J 10 bases, with 15 bases left between them. The germline CDR1 and CDR2 sequences are PRHDT and FYEKMQ (reference sequence). The CDR3 DNA reads TGTGCCAGCAGCCTCGGGGGGGCGGAATCACCCCTCCACTTT. This gives the protein CASSLGGAESPLHF.